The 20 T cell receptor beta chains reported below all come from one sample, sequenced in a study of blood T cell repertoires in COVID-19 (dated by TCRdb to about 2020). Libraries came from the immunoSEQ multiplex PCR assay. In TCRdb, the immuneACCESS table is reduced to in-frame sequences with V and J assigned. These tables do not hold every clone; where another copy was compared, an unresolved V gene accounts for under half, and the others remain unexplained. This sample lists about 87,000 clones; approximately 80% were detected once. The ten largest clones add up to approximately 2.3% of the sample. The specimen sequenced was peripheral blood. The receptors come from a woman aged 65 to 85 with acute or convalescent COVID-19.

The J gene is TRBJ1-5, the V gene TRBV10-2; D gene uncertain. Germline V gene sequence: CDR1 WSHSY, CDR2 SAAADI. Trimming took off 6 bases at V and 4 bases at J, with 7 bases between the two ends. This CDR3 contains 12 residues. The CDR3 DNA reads TGCGCCAGCAGCGGGGTAAATCAGCCCCAGCATTTT. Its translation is CASSGVNQPQHF.

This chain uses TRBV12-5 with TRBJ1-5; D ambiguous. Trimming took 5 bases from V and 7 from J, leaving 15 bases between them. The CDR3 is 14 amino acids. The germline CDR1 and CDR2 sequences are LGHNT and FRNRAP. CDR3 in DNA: TGTGCTAGTGGTGCACCGGAACAGATCCAGCCCCAGCATTTT. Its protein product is CASGAPEQIQPQHF.

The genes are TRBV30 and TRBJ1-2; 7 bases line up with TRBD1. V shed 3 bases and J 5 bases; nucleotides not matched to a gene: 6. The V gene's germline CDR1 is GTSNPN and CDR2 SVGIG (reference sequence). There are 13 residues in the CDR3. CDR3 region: CAWSITGVYGYTF. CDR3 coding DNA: TGTGCCTGGAGCATCACAGGGGTTTATGGCTACACCTTC.

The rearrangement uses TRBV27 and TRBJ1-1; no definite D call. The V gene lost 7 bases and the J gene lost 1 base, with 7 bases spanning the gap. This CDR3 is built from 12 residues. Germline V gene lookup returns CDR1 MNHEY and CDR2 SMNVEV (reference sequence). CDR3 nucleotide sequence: TGTGCCAGCACCCGAGCGAACACTGAAGCTTTCTTT. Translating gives CASTRANTEAFF.

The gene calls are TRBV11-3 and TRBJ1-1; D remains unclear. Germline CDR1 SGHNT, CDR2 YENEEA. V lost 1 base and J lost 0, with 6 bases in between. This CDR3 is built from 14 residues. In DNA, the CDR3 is TGTGCCAGCAGCTTAGGTGCGATGAACACTGAAGCTTTCTTT. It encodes CASSLGAMNTEAFF.

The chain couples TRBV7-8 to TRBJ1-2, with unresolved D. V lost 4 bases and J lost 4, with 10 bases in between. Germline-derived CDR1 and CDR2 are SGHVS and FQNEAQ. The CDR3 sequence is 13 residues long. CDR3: CASSSLGVYGYTF. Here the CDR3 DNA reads TGTGCCAGCAGCTCTCTGGGCGTCTATGGCTACACCTTC.

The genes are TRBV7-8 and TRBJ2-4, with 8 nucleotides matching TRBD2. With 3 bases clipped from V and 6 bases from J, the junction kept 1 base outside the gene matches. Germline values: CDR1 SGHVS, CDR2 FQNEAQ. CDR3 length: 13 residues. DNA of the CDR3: TGTGCCAGCAGCTTGGGGACTAGAAACATTCAGTACTTC. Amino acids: CASSLGTRNIQYF.

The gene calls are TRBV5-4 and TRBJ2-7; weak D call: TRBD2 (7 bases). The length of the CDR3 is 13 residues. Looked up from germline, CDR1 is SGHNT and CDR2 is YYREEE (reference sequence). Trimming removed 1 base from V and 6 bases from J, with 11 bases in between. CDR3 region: CASSLRGAGEQYF. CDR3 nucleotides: TGTGCCAGCAGCTTGCGGGGGGCAGGCGAGCAGTACTTC.

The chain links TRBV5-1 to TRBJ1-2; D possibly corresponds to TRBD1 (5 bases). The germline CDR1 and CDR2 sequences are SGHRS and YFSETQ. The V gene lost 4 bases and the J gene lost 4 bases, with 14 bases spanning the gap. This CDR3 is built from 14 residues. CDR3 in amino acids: CASSVDTSLYGYTF. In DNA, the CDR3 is TGCGCCAGCAGCGTGGACACCTCCCTCTATGGCTACACCTTC.

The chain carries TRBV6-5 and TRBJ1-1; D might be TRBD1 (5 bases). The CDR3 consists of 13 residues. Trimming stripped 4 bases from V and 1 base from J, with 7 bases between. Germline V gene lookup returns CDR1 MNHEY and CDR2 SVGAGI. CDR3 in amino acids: CASSSTGNTEAFF. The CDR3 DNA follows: TGTGCCAGCAGTTCCACAGGGAACACTGAAGCTTTCTTT.

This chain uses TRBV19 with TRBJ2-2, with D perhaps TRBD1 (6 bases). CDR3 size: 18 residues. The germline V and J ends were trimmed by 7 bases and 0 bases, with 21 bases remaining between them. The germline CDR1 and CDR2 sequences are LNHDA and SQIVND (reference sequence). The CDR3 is CASTHLLGGYANTGELFF. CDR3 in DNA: TGTGCCAGTACTCATCTTCTAGGGGGATACGCGAACACCGGGGAGCTGTTTTTT.

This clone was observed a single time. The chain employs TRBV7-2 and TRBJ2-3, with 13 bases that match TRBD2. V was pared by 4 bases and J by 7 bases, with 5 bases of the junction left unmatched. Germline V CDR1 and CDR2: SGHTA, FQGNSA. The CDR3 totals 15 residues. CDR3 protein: CASSSTSGGINTQYF. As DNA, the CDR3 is TGTGCCAGCAGCTCGACTAGCGGGGGGATAAATACGCAGTATTTT.

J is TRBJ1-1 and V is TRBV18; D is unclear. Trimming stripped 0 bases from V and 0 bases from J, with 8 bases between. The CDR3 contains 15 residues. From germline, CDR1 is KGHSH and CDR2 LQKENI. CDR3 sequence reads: CASSPPQTLNTEAFF. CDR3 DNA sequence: TGTGCCAGCTCACCACCACAGACCTTGAACACTGAAGCTTTCTTT.

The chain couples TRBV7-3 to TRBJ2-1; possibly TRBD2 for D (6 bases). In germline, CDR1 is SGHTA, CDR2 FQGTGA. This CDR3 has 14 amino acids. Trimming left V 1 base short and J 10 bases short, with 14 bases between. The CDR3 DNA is TGTGCCAGCAGCTTAAAGGCAACGGGGGTAGAGCAGTTCTTC. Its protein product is CASSLKATGVEQFF.

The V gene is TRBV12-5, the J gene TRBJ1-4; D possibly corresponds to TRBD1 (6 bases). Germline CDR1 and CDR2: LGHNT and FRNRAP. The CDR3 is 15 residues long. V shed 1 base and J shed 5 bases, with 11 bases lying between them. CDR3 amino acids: CASGLGSDRNEKLFF. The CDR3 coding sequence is TGTGCTAGTGGTTTGGGGTCGGACAGAAATGAAAAACTGTTTTTT. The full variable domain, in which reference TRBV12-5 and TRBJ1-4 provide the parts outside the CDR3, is DARVTQTPRHKVTEMGQEVTMRCQPILGHNTVFWYRQTMMQGLELLAYFRNRAPLDDSGMPKDRFSAEMPDATLATLKIQPSEPRDSAVYFCASGLGSDRNEKLFFGSGTQLSVL.

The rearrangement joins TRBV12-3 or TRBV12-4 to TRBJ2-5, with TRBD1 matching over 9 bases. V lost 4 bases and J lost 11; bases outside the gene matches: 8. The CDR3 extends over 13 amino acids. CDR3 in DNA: TGTGCCAGCAGTTGGACAGGGGAGGATCTACAGTACTTC. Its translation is CASSWTGEDLQYF.

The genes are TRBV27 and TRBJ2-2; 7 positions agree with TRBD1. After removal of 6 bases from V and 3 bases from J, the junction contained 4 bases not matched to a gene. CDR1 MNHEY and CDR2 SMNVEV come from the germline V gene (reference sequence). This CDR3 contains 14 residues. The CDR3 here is CASSHTGDTGELFF. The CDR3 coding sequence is TGTGCCAGCAGCCACACAGGGGACACCGGGGAGCTGTTTTTT.

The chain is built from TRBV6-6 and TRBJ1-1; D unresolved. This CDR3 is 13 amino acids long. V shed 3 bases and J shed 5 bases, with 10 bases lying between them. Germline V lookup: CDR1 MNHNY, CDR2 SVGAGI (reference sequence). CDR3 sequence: CASSYGTPTEAFF. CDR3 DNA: TGTGCCAGCAGTTATGGCACGCCAACTGAAGCTTTCTTT.

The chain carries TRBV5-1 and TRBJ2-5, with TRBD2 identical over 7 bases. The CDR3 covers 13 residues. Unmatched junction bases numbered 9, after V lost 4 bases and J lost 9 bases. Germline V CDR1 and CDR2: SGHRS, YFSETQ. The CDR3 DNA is TGCGCCAGCAGCCCCGGACTGGGGGGGGCCCAGTACTTC. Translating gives CASSPGLGGAQYF.

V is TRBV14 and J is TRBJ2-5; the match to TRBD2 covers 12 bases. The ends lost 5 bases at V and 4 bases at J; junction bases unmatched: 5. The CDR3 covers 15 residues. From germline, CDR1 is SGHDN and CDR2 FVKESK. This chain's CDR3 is CASSSRTSGAETQYF. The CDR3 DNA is TGTGCCAGCAGCTCCCGGACTAGCGGGGCAGAGACCCAGTACTTC.